The entry that follows covers one T cell receptor beta chain sequence. TCRdb re-called the RT-PCR reads through MiXCR, storing one row per CDR3 protein. The repertoire consists of 900,000 to 1,000,000 distinct CDR3 sequences, with 15% to 20% occurring once and the leading ten covering about 6%. This specimen belongs to a study of patients and donors after allogeneic stem cell transplantation. Germline CDR1 and CDR2: DFQATT and SNEGSKA (reference sequence). CDR3 length: 16 residues. V was trimmed by 3 bases and J by 3 bases, leaving 17 bases between them. The sequence came from a human donor who was either an allogeneic HSCT recipient or a stem cell or donor lymphocyte infusion donor (not recorded which). It is not recorded whose cells these are; they may come from a transplant donor. Sequencing input: blood, either unsorted or a sorted T cell fraction (not recorded which). J is TRBJ1-4 and V is TRBV20-1, with D maybe TRBD1 (6 bases). The CDR3 here is CSARDPQTGPNEKLFF. CDR3 in DNA: TGCAGTGCTAGGGACCCCCAGACAGGCCCTAATGAAAAACTGTTTTTT.